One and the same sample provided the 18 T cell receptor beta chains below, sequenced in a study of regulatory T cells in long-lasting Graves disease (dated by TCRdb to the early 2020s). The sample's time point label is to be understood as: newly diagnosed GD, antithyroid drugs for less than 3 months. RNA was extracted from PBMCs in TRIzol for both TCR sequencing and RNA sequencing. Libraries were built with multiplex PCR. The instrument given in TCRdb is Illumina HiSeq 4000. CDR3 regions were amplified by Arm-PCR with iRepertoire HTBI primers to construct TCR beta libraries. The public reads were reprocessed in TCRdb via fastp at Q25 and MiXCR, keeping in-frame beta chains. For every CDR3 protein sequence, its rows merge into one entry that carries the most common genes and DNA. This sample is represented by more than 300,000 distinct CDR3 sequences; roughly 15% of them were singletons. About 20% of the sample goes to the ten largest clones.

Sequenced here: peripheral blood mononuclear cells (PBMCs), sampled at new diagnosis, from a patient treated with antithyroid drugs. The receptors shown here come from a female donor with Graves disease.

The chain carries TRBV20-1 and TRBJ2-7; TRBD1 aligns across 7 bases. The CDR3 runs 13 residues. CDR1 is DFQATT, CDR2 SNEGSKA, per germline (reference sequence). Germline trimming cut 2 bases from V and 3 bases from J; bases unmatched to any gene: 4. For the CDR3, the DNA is TGCAGTGCTAGATGGGACAGAAACTACGAGCAGTACTTC. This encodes CSARWDRNYEQYF.

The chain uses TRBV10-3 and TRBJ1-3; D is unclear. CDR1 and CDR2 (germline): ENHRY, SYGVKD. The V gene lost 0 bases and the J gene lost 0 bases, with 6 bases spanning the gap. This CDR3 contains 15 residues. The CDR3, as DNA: TGTGCCATCAGTGAGTCCGCAGTCTCTGGAAACACCATATATTTT. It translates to CAISESAVSGNTIYF.

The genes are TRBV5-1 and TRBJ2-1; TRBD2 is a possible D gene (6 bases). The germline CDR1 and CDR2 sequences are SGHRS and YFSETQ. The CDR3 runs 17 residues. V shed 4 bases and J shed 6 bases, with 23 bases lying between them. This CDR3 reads CASSRGQAVRGINEQFF. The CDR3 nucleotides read TGCGCCAGCAGCCGAGGCCAGGCGGTGCGGGGTATCAATGAGCAGTTCTTC.

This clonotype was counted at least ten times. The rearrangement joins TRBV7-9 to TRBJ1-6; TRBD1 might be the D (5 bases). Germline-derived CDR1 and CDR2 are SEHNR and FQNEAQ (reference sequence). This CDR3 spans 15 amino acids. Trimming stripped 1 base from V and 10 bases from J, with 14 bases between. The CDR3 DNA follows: TGTGCCAGCAGCTTAGTGAGAGGGGACGGCTCACCCCTCCACTTT. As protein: CASSLVRGDGSPLHF.

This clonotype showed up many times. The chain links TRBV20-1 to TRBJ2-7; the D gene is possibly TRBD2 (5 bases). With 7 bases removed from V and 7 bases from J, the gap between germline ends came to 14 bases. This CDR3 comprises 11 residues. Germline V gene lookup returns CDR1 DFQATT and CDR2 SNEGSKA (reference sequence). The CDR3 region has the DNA TGCAGTGGAGATGCGGGCCATGAGCAGTACTTC. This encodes CSGDAGHEQYF.

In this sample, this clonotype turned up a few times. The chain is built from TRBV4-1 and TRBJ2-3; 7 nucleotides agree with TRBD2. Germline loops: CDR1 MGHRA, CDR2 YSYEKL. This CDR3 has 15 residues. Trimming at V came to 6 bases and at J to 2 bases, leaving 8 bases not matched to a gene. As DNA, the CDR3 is TGCGCCAGCAGGGGCGGGGGAAAAATCACAGATACGCAGTATTTT. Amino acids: CASRGGGKITDTQYF.

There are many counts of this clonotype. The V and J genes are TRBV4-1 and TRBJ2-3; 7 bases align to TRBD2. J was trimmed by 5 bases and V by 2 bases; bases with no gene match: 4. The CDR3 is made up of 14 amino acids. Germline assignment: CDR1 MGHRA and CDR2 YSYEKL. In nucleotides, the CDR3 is TGCGCCAGCAGCCAAAACCAGCGGGGAGATACGCAGTATTTT. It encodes CASSQNQRGDTQYF.

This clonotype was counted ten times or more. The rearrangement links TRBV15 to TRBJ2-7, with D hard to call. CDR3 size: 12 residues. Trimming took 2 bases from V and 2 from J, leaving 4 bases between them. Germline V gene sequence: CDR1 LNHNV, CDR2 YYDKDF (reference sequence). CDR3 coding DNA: TGTGCCACCAGCAGAAGCCCCTACGAGCAGTACTTC. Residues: CATSRSPYEQYF. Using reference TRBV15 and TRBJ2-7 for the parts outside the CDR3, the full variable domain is DAMVIQNPRYQVTQFGKPVTLSCSQTLNHNVMYWYQQKSSQAPKLLFHYYDKDFNNEADTPDNFQSRRPNTSFCFLDIRSPGLGDTAMYLCATSRSPYEQYFGPGTRLTVT.

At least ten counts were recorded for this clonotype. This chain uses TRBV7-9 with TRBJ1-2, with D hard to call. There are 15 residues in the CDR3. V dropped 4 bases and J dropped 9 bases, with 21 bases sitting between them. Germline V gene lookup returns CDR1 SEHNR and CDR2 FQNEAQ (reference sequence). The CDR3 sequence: CASSSPPNGRRSYTF. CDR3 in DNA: TGTGCCAGCAGCTCCCCGCCCAACGGACGTCGGAGCTACACCTTC.

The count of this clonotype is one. CDR3 protein: CATSRDLPTGTSGIYEQFF. CDR3 DNA sequence: TGTGCCACCAGCAGAGATCTCCCGACCGGGACTAGCGGGATTTATGAGCAGTTCTTC. The chain recombines TRBV15 with TRBJ2-1; 13 bases fit TRBD2. The CDR3 totals 19 residues. V shed 0 bases and J 8 bases; nucleotides not matched to a gene: 13. Germline V gene sequence: CDR1 LNHNV, CDR2 YYDKDF (reference sequence).

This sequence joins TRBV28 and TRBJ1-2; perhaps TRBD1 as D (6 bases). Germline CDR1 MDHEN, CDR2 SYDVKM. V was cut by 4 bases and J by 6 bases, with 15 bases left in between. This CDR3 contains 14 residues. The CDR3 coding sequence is TGTGCCAGCAGTTCCTCCCAGGACAGCGATGGCTACACCTTC. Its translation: CASSSSQDSDGYTF.

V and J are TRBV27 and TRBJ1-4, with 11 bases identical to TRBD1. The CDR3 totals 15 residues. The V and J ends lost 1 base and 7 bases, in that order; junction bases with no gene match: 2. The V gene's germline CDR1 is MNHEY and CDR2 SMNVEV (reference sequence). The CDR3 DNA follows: TGTGCCAGCAGTTTATGGACAGGGGGCGGTGAAAAACTGTTTTTT. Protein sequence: CASSLWTGGGEKLFF.

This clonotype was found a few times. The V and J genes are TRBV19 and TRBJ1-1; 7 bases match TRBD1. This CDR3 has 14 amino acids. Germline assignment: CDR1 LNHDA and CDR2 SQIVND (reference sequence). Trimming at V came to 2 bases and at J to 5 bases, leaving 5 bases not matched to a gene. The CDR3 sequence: CASSISPGGTEAFF. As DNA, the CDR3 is TGTGCCAGTAGTATAAGTCCAGGGGGTACTGAAGCTTTCTTT.

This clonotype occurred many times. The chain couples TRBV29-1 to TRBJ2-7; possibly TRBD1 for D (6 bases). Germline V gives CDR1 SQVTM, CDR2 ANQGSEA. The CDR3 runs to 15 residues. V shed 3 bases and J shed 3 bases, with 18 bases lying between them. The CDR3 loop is CSVETRDTDRYEQYF. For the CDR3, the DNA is TGCAGCGTTGAGACCCGGGACACGGATCGCTACGAGCAGTACTTC.

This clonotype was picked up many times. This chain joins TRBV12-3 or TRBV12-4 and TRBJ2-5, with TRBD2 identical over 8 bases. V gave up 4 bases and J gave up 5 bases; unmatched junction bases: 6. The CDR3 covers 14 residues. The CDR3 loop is CASSSGTRVETQYF. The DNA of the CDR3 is TGTGCCAGCAGTTCCGGGACTAGGGTGGAGACCCAGTACTTC.

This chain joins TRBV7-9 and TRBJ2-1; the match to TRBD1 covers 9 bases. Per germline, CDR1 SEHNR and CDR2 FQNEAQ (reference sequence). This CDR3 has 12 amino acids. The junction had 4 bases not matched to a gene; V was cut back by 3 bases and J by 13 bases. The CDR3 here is CASSLGDRDQFF. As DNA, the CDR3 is TGTGCCAGCAGCTTGGGGGACAGGGATCAGTTCTTC.

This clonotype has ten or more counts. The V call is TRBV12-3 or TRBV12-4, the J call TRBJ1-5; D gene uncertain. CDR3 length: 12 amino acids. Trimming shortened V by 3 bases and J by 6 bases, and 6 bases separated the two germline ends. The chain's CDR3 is CASSFDRQPQHF. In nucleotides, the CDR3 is TGTGCCAGCAGTTTCGACCGTCAGCCCCAGCATTTT.

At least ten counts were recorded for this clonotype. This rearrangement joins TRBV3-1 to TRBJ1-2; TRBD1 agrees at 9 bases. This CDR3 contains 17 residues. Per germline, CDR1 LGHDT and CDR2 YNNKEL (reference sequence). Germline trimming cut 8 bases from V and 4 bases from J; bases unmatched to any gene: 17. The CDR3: CASGGMVTGGSTYGYTF. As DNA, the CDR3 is TGTGCCAGCGGTGGGATGGTTACAGGGGGCTCCACCTATGGCTACACCTTC.